These 4 T cell receptor beta chains originate from one sample sequenced in a study of blood T cells in healthy people across ages. Sample-barcoded 5' priming and a J-beta primer mix drove a second PCR of about 7 to 11 cycles. TCRdb passed the 5' RACE reads through MiXCR, listing each CDR3 protein once. This sample has some 760,000 distinct CDR3 sequences; around a quarter occur once, and the top ten carry more than 7.5%. The same sample was also studied in work on T cells of mothers and their children.

The sequenced sample consisted of blood. The receptors derive from a boy between 10 and 17 years old in good health.

The rearrangement joins TRBV7-9 to TRBJ1-1, with no clear D. Deletions cut 3 bases from V and 6 bases from J, with 2 bases between. Germline assignment: CDR1 SEHNR and CDR2 FQNEAQ (reference sequence). The CDR3 has 10 amino acids. The CDR3 nucleotides are TGTGCCAGCAGCTTCTCTGAAGCTTTCTTT. It encodes CASSFSEAFF.

The chain has TRBV12-3 or TRBV12-4 and TRBJ2-2, with TRBD2 matching 11 bases. The CDR3 length is 15 residues. After removal of 5 bases from V and 6 bases from J, the junction contained 5 bases not matched to a gene. CDR3 sequence reads: CASSPGLAGAGELFF. CDR3 sequence (DNA): TGTGCCAGCAGTCCCGGACTAGCGGGTGCCGGGGAGCTGTTTTTT.

The chain recombines TRBV6-5 with TRBJ2-1; unclear D gene. The V and J ends lost 0 bases and 4 bases respectively, with 13 bases between them. Germline CDR1 is MNHEY and CDR2 is SVGAGI. The CDR3 covers 16 residues. CDR3 sequence (DNA): TGTGCCAGCAGTTACTCTAGTGACGACCTATACAATGAGCAGTTCTTC. The encoded protein is CASSYSSDDLYNEQFF.

This clonotype has just a few counts. The V call is TRBV20-1, the J call TRBJ2-1; D is possibly TRBD1 (5 bases). Trimming removed 0 bases from V and 7 bases from J, with 10 bases in between. Germline V gene sequence: CDR1 DFQATT, CDR2 SNEGSKA (reference sequence). There are 13 residues in the CDR3. The CDR3 spells CSAREGQRNEQFF. In DNA form, the CDR3 reads TGCAGTGCTAGAGAGGGGCAGCGAAATGAGCAGTTCTTC.